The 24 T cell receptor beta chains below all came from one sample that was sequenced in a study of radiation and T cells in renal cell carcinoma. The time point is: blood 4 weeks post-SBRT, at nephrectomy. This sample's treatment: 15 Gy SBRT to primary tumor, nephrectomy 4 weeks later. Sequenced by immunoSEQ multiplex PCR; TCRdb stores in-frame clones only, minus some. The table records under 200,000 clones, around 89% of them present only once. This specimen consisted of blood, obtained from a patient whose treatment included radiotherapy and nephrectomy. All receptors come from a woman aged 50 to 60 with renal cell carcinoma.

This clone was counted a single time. The CDR3 is CASSLFRLAGSSYNSPLHF. CDR3 bases: TGTGCCAGCAGCTTATTTCGATTAGCAGGGAGCTCCTATAATTCACCCCTCCACTTT. V usage is TRBV11-2 and J usage is TRBJ1-6; D might be TRBD1 (5 bases). Trimming removed 2 bases at V and 0 bases at J, with 17 bases between. The germline V gene has CDR1 SGHAT and CDR2 FQNNGV. CDR3 length: 19 residues. Combining the CDR3 with reference TRBV11-2 and TRBJ1-6 gives the whole variable domain EAGVAQSPRYKIIEKRQSVAFWCNPISGHATLYWYQQILGQGPKLLIQFQNNGVVDDSQLPKDRFSAERLKGVDSTLKIQPAKLEDSAVYLCASSLFRLAGSSYNSPLHFGNGTRLTVT.

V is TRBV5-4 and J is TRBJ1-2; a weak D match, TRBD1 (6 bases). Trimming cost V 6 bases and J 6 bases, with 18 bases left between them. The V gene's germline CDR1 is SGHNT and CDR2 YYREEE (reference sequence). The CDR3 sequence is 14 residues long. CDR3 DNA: TGTGCCAGCAAAACTTTCGGGGGGCGCGATGGCTACACCTTC. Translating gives CASKTFGGRDGYTF. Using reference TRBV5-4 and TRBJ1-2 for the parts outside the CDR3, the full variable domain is ETGVTQSPTHLIKTRGQQVTLRCSSQSGHNTVSWYQQALGQGPQFIFQYYREEENGRGNFPPRFSGLQFPNYSSELNVNALELDDSALYLCASKTFGGRDGYTFGSGTRLTVV.

This CDR3 is CATSRATGGNEKLFF. The CDR3 DNA sequence: TGTGCCACCAGCAGAGCGACAGGGGGGAATGAAAAACTGTTTTTT. The V and J genes are TRBV15 and TRBJ1-4, with TRBD1 matching 9 bases. The CDR3 runs 15 residues. Germline V gene data show CDR1 as LNHNV and CDR2 as YYDKDF (reference sequence). V gave up 1 base and J gave up 5 bases; unmatched junction bases: 2.

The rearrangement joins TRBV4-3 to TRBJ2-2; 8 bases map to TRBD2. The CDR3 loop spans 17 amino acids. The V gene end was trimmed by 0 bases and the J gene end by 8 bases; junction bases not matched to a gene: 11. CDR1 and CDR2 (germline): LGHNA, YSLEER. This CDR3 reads CASSQDIRGGMMGELFF. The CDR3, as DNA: TGCGCCAGCAGCCAAGATATTCGCGGGGGGATGATGGGGGAGCTGTTTTTT.

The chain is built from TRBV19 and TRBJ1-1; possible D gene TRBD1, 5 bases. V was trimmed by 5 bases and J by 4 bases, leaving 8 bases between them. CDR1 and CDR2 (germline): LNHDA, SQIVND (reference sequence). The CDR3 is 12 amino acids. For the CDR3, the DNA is TGTGCCAGTAGTTACAGGACCACTGAAGCTTTCTTT. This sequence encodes CASSYRTTEAFF.

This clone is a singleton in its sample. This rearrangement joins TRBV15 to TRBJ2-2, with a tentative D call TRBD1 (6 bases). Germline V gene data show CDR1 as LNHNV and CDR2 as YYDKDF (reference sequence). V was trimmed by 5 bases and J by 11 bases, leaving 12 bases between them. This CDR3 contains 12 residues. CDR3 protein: CATSLNRDELFF. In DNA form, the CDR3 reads TGTGCCACCAGCCTGAACAGGGATGAGCTGTTTTTT.

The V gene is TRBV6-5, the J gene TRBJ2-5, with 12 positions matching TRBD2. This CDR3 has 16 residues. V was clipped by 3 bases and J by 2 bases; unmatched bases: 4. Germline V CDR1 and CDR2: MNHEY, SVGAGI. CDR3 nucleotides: TGTGCCAGCAGTTATACTAGCGGGGGGTTACAAGAGACCCAGTACTTC. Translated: CASSYTSGGLQETQYF.

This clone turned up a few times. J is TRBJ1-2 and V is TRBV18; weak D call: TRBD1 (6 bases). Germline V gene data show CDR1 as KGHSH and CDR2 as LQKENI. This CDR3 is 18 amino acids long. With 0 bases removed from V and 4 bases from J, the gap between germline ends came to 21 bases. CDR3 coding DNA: TGTGCCAGCTCACCACCGGCGGCTCACAGGGACAACTTCTATGGCTACACCTTC. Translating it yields CASSPPAAHRDNFYGYTF.

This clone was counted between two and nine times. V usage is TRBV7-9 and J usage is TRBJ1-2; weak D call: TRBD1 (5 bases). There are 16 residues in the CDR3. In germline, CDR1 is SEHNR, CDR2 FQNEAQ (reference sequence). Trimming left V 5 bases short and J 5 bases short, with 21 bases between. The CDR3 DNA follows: TGTGCCAGCAGCGTCCCCCGGGACCTTCGTTTTTATGGCTACACCTTC. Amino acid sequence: CASSVPRDLRFYGYTF.

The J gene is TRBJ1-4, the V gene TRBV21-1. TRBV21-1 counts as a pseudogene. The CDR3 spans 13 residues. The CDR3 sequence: CAPKEGKGEKLFF. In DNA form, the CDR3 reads TGTGCCCCCAAGGAGGGGAAAGGGGAAAAACTGTTTTTT.

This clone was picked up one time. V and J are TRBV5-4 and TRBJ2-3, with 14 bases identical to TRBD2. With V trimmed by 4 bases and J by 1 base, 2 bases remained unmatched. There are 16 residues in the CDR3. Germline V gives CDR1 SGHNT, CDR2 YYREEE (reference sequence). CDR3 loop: CASSRGLAGGTDTQYF. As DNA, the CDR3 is TGTGCCAGCAGCAGGGGACTAGCGGGGGGCACAGATACGCAGTATTTT.

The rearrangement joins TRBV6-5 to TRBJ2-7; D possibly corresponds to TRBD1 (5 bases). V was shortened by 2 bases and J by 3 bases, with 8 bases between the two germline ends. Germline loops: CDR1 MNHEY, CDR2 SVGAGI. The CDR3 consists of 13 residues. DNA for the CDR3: TGTGCCAGCAGTTACGACAGAGACTACGAGCAGTACTTC. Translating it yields CASSYDRDYEQYF.

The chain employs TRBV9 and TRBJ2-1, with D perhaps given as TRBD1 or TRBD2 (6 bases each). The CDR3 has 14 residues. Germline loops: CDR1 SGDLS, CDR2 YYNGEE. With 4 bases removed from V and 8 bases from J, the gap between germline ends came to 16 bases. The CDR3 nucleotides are TGTGCCAGCAGCTTGTCTTTGGGGGGCGATGAGCAGTTCTTC. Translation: CASSLSLGGDEQFF. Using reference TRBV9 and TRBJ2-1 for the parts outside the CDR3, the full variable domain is DSGVTQTPKHLITATGQRVTLRCSPRSGDLSVYWYQQSLDQGLQFLIQYYNGEERAKGNILERFSAQQFPDLHSELNLSSLELGDSALYFCASSLSLGGDEQFFGPGTRLTVL.

This CDR3 is CASSHVTGDQETQYF. The CDR3 DNA is TGCGCCAGCAGTCACGTTACAGGAGACCAAGAGACCCAGTACTTC. The rearrangement uses TRBV4-3 and TRBJ2-5, with D tentatively TRBD1 (5 bases). V lost 6 bases, J lost 0 bases, and 14 bases lay in between. The germline gives CDR1 LGHNA, CDR2 YSLEER. This CDR3 is 15 amino acids long.

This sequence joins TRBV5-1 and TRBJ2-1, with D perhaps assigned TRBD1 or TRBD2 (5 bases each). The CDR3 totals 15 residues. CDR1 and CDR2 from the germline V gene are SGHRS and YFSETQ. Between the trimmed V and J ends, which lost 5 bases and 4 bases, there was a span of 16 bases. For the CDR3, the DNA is TGCGCCAGCAGGGGGGTAGGGGCCCCTTACAATGAGCAGTTCTTC. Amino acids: CASRGVGAPYNEQFF.

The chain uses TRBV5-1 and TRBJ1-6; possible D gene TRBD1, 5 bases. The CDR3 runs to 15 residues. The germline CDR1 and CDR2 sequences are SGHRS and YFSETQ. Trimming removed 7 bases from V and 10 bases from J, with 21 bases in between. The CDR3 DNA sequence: TGCGCCAGCTTGGAGTTCTCAGGGTCACGATCACCCCTCCACTTT. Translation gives CASLEFSGSRSPLHF.

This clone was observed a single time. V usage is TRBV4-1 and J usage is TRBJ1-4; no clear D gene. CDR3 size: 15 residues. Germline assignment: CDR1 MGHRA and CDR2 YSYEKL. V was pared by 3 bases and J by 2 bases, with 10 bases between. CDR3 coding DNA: TGCGCCAGCAGCCAGCTAGGAGGCACTAATGAAAAACTGTTTTTT. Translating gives CASSQLGGTNEKLFF.

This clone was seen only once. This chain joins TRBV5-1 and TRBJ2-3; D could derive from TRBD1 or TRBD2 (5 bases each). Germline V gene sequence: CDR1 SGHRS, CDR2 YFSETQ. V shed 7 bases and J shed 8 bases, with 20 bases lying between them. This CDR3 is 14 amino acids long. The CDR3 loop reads CASGRDLLALTQYF. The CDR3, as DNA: TGCGCCAGCGGCCGGGACCTATTAGCCCTTACGCAGTATTTT. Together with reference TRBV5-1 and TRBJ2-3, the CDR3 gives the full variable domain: KAGVTQTPRYLIKTRGQQVTLSCSPISGHRSVSWYQQTPGQGLQFLFEYFSETQRNKGNFPGRFSGRQFSNSRSEMNVSTLELGDSALYLCASGRDLLALTQYFGPGTRLTVL.

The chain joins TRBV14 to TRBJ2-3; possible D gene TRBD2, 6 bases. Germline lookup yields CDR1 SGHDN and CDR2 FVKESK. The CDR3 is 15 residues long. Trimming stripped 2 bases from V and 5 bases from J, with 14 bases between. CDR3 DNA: TGTGCCAGCAGCCAACGGTGGGGGGTGAGAGATACGCAGTATTTT. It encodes CASSQRWGVRDTQYF.

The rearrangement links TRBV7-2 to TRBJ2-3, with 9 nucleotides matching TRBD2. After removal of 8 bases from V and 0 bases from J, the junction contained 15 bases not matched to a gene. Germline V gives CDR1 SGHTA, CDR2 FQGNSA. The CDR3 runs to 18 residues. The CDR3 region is CASGRGLAITSSTDTQYF. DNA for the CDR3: TGTGCCAGCGGCAGGGGACTAGCAATAACTTCTAGCACAGATACGCAGTATTTT.

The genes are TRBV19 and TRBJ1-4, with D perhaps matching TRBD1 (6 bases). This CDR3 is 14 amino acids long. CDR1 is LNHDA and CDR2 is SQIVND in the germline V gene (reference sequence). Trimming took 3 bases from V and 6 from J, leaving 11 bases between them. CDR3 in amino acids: CASSMSGDYEKLFF. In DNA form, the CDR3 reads TGTGCCAGTAGTATGTCAGGGGATTATGAAAAACTGTTTTTT.

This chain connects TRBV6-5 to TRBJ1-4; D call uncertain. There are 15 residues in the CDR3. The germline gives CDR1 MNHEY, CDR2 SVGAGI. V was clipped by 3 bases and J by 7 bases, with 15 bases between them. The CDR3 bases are TGTGCCAGCAGTTATGGAAATACCGGACTTGAAAAACTGTTTTTT. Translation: CASSYGNTGLEKLFF.

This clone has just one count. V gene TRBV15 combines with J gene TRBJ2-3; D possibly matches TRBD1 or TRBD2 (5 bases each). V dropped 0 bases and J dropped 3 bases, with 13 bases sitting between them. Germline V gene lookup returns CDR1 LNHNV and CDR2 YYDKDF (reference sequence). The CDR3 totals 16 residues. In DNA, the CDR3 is TGTGCCACCAGCAGAGAGAGGGGTATAAGGACAGATACGCAGTATTTT. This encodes CATSRERGIRTDTQYF.

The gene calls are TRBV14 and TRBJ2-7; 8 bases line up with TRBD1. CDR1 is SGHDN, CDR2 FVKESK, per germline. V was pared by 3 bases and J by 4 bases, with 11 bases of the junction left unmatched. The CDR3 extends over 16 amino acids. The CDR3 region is CASSHLDRERGYEQYF. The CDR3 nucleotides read TGTGCCAGCAGCCACCTGGACAGGGAAAGGGGATACGAGCAGTACTTC.